This TCR beta chain was captured in a study of T cell repertoires in cytomegalovirus infection. Study background: CMV infection together with matching HLA type was indicated by public TCR beta signatures.

The length of the CDR3 is 15 residues. After removal of 1 base from V and 5 bases from J, the junction contained 4 bases not matched to a gene. Germline V gives CDR1 LGHNA, CDR2 YSLEER. The study's findings and limits: Accumulated public TCR beta family frequency recognized individuals carrying CMV together with the relevant HLA.

This clonotype appeared a few times. Its matching antigen is unknown. MiXCR, applied by TCRdb to the reads, yields one record per CDR3 protein. This sample has hundreds of thousands of distinct CDR3 sequences; 20% to 25% occur once, and the top ten carry roughly 8%. Material for sequencing was CD8+ T cells from PBMCs. The clonotype originates from a human donor in good health (CMV status not recorded). Some clones in this sample may be carry-over from other donors' samples. The chain carries TRBV4-3 and TRBJ2-5, with 10 bases lining up with TRBD2. The CDR3 loop is CASSQGAGGPETQYF. The CDR3, as DNA: TGCGCCAGCAGCCAAGGAGCGGGGGGGCCGGAGACCCAGTACTTC.